Presented here are 18 T cell receptor beta chains from one specimen sequenced in a study of graft-versus-host responses after intestinal transplantation. Antigen specificity for these receptors is unknown. Profiled with immunoSEQ multiplex PCR; TCRdb holds only in-frame clones, not every one. The sample records some 48,000 clones, around 85% being singletons. Specimen: unstimulated CD4+ T cells sorted from spleen or lymph node cells, collected before transplant. The receptor set was obtained from a human donor who was the organ donor for an intestinal transplant.

The sample holds one count of this clone. The chain links TRBV27 to TRBJ2-4; the match to TRBD2 covers 12 bases. The CDR3 totals 15 residues. After removal of 5 bases from V and 1 base from J, the junction contained 0 bases not matched to a gene. Germline V gene lookup returns CDR1 MNHEY and CDR2 SMNVEV (reference sequence). DNA for the CDR3: TGTGCCAGCAGTACTAGCGGGGGGGCCAAAAACATTCAGTACTTC. Translation gives CASSTSGGAKNIQYF.

V and J are TRBV5-5 and TRBJ2-1, with 9 nucleotides matching TRBD2. This CDR3 is 15 amino acids long. The V gene end was trimmed by 5 bases and the J gene end by 5 bases; junction bases not matched to a gene: 8. Germline loops: CDR1 SGHKS, CDR2 YYEKEE (reference sequence). CDR3 in amino acids: CASRPLAGPNNEQFF. CDR3 in DNA: TGTGCCAGCAGGCCTCTAGCGGGGCCAAACAATGAGCAGTTCTTC.

The CDR3, as DNA: TGCGCCAGCAGCCAAGGTGGAACAAACTATGGCTACACCTTC. It is translated as CASSQGGTNYGYTF. V and J are TRBV4-3 and TRBJ1-2; D not resolved. This CDR3 has 14 amino acids. Per the germline V gene, CDR1 is LGHNA and CDR2 is YSLEER. Trimming took off 1 base at V and 2 bases at J, with 8 bases between the two ends.

V is TRBV5-4 and J is TRBJ2-3, with D perhaps being TRBD1 or TRBD2 (6 bases each). Germline-derived CDR1 and CDR2 are SGHNT and YYREEE (reference sequence). The CDR3 has 14 residues. V was cut by 4 bases and J by 0 bases, with 9 bases left in between. This chain's CDR3 is CASSKGGSTDTQYF. The CDR3 DNA sequence: TGTGCCAGCAGCAAGGGGGGCAGCACAGATACGCAGTATTTT.

The V and J genes are TRBV5-1 and TRBJ2-3; tentative D call: TRBD2 (5 bases). The CDR3 spans 13 residues. The V gene's germline CDR1 is SGHRS and CDR2 YFSETQ. Trimming removed 2 bases from V and 7 bases from J, with 11 bases in between. This CDR3 is CASSFPGSNTQYF. As DNA, the CDR3 is TGCGCCAGCAGCTTCCCGGGGTCTAATACGCAGTATTTT.

In nucleotides, the CDR3 is TGTGCCACCAAGGACAGGTTGAACACTGAAGCTTTCTTT. Protein sequence: CATKDRLNTEAFF. The J gene is TRBJ1-1, the V gene TRBV6-5; 7 bases align to TRBD1. Trimming at V came to 10 bases and at J to 0 bases, leaving 5 bases not matched to a gene. Germline V gene data show CDR1 as MNHEY and CDR2 as SVGAGI. This CDR3 is 13 amino acids long.

V usage is TRBV21-1 and J usage is TRBJ2-3; TRBD2, the table's D call, lacks a check against the DNA. TRBV21-1 is listed as a pseudogene. The CDR3 is made up of 17 amino acids. The CDR3 spells CASSRRSGLMGTDTQYF. The CDR3 DNA is TGTGCCAGCAGCAGACGTAGCGGGCTTATGGGCACAGATACGCAGTATTTT.

V gene TRBV12-5 combines with J gene TRBJ1-4; D is undetermined. The CDR3 has 15 amino acids. The ends were cut back, 0 bases at V and 8 bases at J, with 13 bases in the middle. Germline CDR1 reads LGHNT; CDR2 reads FRNRAP. CDR3 bases: TGTGCTAGTGGTTTGGTATCGAGGGTAGGGGAAAAACTGTTTTTT. This encodes CASGLVSRVGEKLFF.

The genes are TRBV7-6 and TRBJ2-3, with 7 positions matching TRBD2. CDR3 size: 15 residues. After removal of 4 bases from V and 0 bases from J, the junction contained 4 bases not matched to a gene. Germline V lookup: CDR1 SGHVS, CDR2 FNYEAQ. CDR3 amino acids: CASSSLAQSTDTQYF. For the CDR3, the DNA is TGTGCCAGCAGCTCACTAGCGCAGAGCACAGATACGCAGTATTTT.

The rearrangement links TRBV27 to TRBJ2-5, with D maybe TRBD2 (5 bases). The closer fit of TRBJ2-7 to the DNA end suggests the J call may be wrong. Germline CDR1 and CDR2: MNHEY and SMNVEV (reference sequence). The CDR3 runs 12 residues. DNA of the CDR3: TGTGCCAGCAGTTTTCTCGGAGGCGAGCAGTACTTC. This gives the protein CASSFLGGEQYF.

This rearrangement joins TRBV7-2 to TRBJ2-1, with 10 bases that match TRBD2. The germline CDR1 and CDR2 sequences are SGHTA and FQGNSA. J was trimmed by 2 bases and V by 5 bases; bases with no gene match: 3. The CDR3 is 15 residues long. CDR3 protein: CASSPSGGAYNEQFF. The CDR3 DNA reads TGTGCCAGCAGCCCAAGCGGGGGGGCCTACAATGAGCAGTTCTTC. The complete variable domain, with remaining parts taken from reference TRBV7-2 and TRBJ2-1, reads GAGVSQSPSNKVTEKGKDVELRCDPISGHTALYWYRQSLGQGLEFLIYFQGNSAPDKSGLPSDRFSAERTGGSVSTLTIQRTQQEDSAVYLCASSPSGGAYNEQFFGPGTRLTVL.

V is TRBV27 and J is TRBJ2-6; no clear D gene. This CDR3 spans 18 amino acids. Germline assignment: CDR1 MNHEY and CDR2 SMNVEV (reference sequence). Trimming removed 5 bases from V and 1 base from J, with 18 bases in between. The CDR3 is CASSVYGRVGSGANVLTF. For the CDR3, the DNA is TGTGCCAGCAGTGTATACGGACGAGTTGGGTCTGGGGCCAACGTCCTGACTTTC.

This clone was observed a single time. This chain joins TRBV10-1 and TRBJ2-5; 9 nucleotides align to TRBD1. Germline CDR1 WNHNN, CDR2 SYGVQD (reference sequence). CDR3 length: 13 amino acids. Losses at the gene ends were 3 bases for V and 5 bases for J; bases not matched to a gene: 1. The CDR3 DNA reads TGCGCCAGCAGTGACACAGGGGGCGAGACCCAGTACTTC. Translating gives CASSDTGGETQYF.

The chain recombines TRBV5-4 with TRBJ1-1; 11 bases fit TRBD1. This CDR3 is built from 14 residues. Germline V gives CDR1 SGHNT, CDR2 YYREEE (reference sequence). With V trimmed by 4 bases and J by 11 bases, 10 bases remained unmatched. The CDR3 nucleotides read TGTGCCAGCAGCCCGGGGACAGGGGGAGGCTTGGCTTTCTTT. Protein product: CASSPGTGGGLAFF.

The chain has TRBV7-2 and TRBJ2-5; TRBD2 aligns across 8 bases. Germline trimming cut 5 bases from V and 5 bases from J; bases unmatched to any gene: 19. This CDR3 comprises 18 residues. Germline values: CDR1 SGHTA, CDR2 FQGNSA. CDR3 in amino acids: CASSNRPRTSLSGETQYF. In DNA, the CDR3 is TGTGCCAGCAGCAACCGCCCCCGGACTAGCTTATCGGGGGAGACCCAGTACTTC.

V and J are TRBV29-1 and TRBJ1-1, with a weak D call TRBD1 (5 bases). Germline-derived CDR1 and CDR2 are SQVTM and ANQGSEA. V was pared by 7 bases and J by 2 bases, with 14 bases between. This CDR3 region has 13 residues. The CDR3 spells CSASDRLNTEAFF. The CDR3 DNA follows: TGCAGCGCCTCAGACAGACTTAACACTGAAGCTTTCTTT.

The CDR3 region is CSASQEVGQHF. In DNA, the CDR3 is TGCAGTGCTAGTCAGGAGGTAGGCCAGCATTTT. The rearrangement uses TRBV20-1 and TRBJ1-5; D gene unclear. Germline V gives CDR1 DFQATT, CDR2 SNEGSKA (reference sequence). The ends were cut back, 3 bases at V and 12 bases at J, with 12 bases in the middle. The CDR3 contains 11 residues.

This chain uses TRBV19 with TRBJ1-1; D unclear. V lost 4 bases, J lost 5 bases, and 17 bases lay in between. This CDR3 comprises 15 residues. CDR1 is LNHDA and CDR2 is SQIVND in the germline V gene (reference sequence). CDR3 sequence reads: CASSKEKVVGTEAFF. The CDR3 DNA reads as TGTGCCAGTAGTAAAGAAAAGGTAGTGGGGACTGAAGCTTTCTTT.